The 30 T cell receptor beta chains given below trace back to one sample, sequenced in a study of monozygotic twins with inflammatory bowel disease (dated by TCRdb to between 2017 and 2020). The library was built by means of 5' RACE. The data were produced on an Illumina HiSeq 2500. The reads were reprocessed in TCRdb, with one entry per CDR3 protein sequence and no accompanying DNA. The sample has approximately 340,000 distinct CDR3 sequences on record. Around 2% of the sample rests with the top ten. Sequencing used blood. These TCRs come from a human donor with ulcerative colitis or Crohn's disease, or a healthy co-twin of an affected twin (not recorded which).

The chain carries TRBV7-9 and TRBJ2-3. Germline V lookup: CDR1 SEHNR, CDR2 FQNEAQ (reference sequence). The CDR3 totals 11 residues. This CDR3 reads CASTFSDTQYF.

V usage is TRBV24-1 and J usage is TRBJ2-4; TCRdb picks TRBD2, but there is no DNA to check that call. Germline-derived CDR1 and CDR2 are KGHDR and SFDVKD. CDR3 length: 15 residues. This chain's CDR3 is CATSEHGSVKNIQYF.

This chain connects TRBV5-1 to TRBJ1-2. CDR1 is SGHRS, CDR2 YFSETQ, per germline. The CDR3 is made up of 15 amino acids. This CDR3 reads CASSLAAPANYGYTF.

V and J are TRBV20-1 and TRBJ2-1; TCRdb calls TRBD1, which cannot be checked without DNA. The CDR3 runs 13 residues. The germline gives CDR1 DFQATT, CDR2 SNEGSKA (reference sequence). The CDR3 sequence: CSAPRTGWNEQFF.

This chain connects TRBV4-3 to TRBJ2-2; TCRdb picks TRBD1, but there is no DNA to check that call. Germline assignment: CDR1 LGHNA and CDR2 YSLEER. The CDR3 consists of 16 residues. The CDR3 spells CASSARTGGNTGELFF.

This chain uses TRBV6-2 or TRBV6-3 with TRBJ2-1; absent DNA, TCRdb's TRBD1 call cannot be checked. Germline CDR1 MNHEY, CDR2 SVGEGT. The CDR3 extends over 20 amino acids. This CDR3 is CASSYSIPGQGGINYNEQFF.

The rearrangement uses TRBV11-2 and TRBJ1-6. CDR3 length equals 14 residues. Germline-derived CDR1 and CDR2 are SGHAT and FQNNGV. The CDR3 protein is CASSPIGSNSPLHF. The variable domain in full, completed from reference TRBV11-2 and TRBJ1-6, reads EAGVAQSPRYKIIEKRQSVAFWCNPISGHATLYWYQQILGQGPKLLIQFQNNGVVDDSQLPKDRFSAERLKGVDSTLKIQPAKLEDSAVYLCASSPIGSNSPLHFGNGTRLTVT.

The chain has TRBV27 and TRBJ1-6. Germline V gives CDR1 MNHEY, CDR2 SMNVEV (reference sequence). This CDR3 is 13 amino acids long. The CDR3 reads CASSSRQFGPLHF.

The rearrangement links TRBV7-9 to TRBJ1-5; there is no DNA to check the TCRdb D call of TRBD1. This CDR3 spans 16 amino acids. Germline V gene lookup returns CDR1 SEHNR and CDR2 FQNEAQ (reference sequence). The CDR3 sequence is CASSLSGTGGTQPQHF.

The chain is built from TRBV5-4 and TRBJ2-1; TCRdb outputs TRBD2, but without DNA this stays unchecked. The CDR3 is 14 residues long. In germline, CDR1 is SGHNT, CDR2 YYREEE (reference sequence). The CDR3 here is CASSSGLEYNEQFF.

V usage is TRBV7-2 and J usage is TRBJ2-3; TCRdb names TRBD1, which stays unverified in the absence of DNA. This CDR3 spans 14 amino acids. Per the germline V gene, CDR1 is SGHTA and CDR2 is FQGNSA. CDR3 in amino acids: CASSLAGAPDTQYF.

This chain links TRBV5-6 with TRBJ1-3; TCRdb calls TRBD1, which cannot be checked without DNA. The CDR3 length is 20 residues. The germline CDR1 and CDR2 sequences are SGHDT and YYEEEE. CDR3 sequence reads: CASSLVAGKVSKSSGNTIYF.

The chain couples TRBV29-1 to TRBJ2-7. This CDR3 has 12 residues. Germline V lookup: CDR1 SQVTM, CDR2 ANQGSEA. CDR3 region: CSVGHSDYEQYF.

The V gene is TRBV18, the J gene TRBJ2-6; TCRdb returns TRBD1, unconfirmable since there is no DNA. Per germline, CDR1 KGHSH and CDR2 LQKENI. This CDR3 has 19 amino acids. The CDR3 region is CASSPVSISGSSGANVLTF.

CDR3 in amino acids: CASSLHERGMYEQYF. The chain joins TRBV18 to TRBJ2-7; TCRdb designates TRBD2, a call that cannot be tested without DNA. This CDR3 has 15 residues. Germline values: CDR1 KGHSH, CDR2 LQKENI. The full variable domain, completed using reference TRBV18 and TRBJ2-7, is NAGVMQNPRHLVRRRGQEARLRCSPMKGHSHVYWYRQLPEEGLKFMVYLQKENIIDESGMPKERFSAEFPKEGPSILRIQQVVRGDSAAYFCASSLHERGMYEQYFGPGTRLTVT.

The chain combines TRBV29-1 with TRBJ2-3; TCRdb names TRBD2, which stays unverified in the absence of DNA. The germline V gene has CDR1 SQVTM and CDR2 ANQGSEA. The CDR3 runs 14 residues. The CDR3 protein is CSVVQWGPTDTQYF.

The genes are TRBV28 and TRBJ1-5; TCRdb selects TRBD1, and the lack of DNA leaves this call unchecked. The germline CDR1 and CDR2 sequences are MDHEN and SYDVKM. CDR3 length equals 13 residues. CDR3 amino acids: CASARGGNQPQHF.

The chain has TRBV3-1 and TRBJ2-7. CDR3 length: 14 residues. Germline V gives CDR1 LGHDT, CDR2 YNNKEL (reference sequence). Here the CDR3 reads CASSQDLRHYEQYF.

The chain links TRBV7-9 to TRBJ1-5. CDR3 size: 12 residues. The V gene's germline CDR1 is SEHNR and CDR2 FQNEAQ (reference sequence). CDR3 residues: CASSLPAQPQHF. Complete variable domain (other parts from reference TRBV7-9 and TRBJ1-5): DTGVSQNPRHKITKRGQNVTFRCDPISEHNRLYWYRQTLGQGPEFLTYFQNEAQLEKSRLLSDRFSAERPKGSFSTLEIQRTEQGDSAMYLCASSLPAQPQHFGDGTRLSIL.

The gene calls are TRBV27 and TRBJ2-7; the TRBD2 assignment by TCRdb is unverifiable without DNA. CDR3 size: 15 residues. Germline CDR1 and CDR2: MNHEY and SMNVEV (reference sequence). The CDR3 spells CASSLTGGPSYEQYF.

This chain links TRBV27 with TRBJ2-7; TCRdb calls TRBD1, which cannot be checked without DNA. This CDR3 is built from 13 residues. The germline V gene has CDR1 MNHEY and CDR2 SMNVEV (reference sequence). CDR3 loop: CASSSTGGDEQYF.

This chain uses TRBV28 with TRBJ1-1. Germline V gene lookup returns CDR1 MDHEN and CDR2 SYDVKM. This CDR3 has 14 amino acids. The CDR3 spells CASSLGGVHTEAFF. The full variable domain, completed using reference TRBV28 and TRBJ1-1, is DVKVTQSSRYLVKRTGEKVFLECVQDMDHENMFWYRQDPGLGLRLIYFSYDVKMKEKGDIPEGYSVSREKKERFSLILESASTNQTSMYLCASSLGGVHTEAFFGQGTRLTVV.

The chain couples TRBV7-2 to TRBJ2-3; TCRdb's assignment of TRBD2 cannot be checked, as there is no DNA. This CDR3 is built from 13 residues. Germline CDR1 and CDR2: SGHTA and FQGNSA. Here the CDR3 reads CASRSGGSDTQYF.

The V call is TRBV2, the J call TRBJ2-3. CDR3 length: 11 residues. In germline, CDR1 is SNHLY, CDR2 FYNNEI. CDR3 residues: CASSYADTQYF.

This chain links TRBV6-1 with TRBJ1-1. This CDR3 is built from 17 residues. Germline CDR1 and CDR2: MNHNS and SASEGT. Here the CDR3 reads CASSLTFSGRTGTEAFF.

The CDR3 protein is CASFILGGGGETQYF. The V call is TRBV7-8, the J call TRBJ2-5; TCRdb's D call of TRBD1 is untestable without DNA. CDR1 SGHVS and CDR2 FQNEAQ come from the germline V gene. The CDR3 is made up of 15 amino acids. Full variable domain (missing parts from reference TRBV7-8 and TRBJ2-5): GAGVSQSPRYKVAKRGQDVALRCDPISGHVSLFWYQQALGQGPEFLTYFQNEAQLDKSGLPSDRFFAERPEGSVSTLKIQRTQQEDSAVYLCASFILGGGGETQYFGPGTRLLVL.

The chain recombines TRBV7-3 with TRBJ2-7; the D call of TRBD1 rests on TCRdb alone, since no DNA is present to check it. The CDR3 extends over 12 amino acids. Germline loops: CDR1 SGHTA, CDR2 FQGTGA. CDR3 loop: CASSPPDRVKYF.

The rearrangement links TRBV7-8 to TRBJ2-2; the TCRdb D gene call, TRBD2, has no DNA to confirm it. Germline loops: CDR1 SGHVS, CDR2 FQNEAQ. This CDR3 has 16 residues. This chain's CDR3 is CASSSQSGRATGELFF.

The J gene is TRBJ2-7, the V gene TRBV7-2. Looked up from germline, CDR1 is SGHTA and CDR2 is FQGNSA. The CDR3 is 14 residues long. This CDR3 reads CASSVSGGIYEQYF. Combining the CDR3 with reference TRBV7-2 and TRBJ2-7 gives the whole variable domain GAGVSQSPSNKVTEKGKDVELRCDPISGHTALYWYRQSLGQGLEFLIYFQGNSAPDKSGLPSDRFSAERTGGSVSTLTIQRTQQEDSAVYLCASSVSGGIYEQYFGPGTRLTVT.

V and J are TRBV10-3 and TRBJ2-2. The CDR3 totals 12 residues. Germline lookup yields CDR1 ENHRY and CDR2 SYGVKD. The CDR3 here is CAIRDNTGELFF.